Listed here are 3 T cell receptor beta chains from one sample, sequenced in a study of T cells after yellow fever vaccination. One entry per CDR3 protein, called by TCRdb with MiXCR from the 5' RACE reads. This repertoire shows 300,000 to 400,000 distinct CDR3 sequences, approximately 11% found once; its top ten account for about 3%. The sample in question was CD4+ T cells sorted from PBMCs, obtained 45 days after the yellow fever booster vaccination. These receptors were collected from a man between 18 and 29 years old who received the YFV17D yellow fever vaccine.

V and J are TRBV7-2 and TRBJ2-6; 7 bases line up with TRBD2. This CDR3 is 18 amino acids long. Germline CDR1 reads SGHTA; CDR2 reads FQGNSA. The ends lost 1 base at V and 1 base at J; junction bases unmatched: 7. CDR3 amino acids: CASSLVVLGGSGANVLTF. CDR3 DNA: TGTGCCAGCAGCTTAGTCGTCCTCGGGGGGTCTGGGGCCAACGTCCTGACTTTC.

The chain carries TRBV20-1 and TRBJ2-5; D may be TRBD2 (6 bases). Trimming cost V 6 bases and J 0 bases, with 14 bases left between them. Germline V CDR1 and CDR2: DFQATT, SNEGSKA (reference sequence). The CDR3 is made up of 14 amino acids. The CDR3 sequence: CSARERSYQETQYF. The CDR3 coding sequence is TGCAGTGCCCGGGAGCGCTCGTACCAAGAGACCCAGTACTTC.

In this sample, this clonotype turned up a few times. The chain couples TRBV20-1 to TRBJ2-2; 8 nucleotides agree with TRBD2. From germline, CDR1 is DFQATT and CDR2 SNEGSKA (reference sequence). V shed 4 bases and J 1 base; nucleotides not matched to a gene: 5. CDR3 length equals 15 residues. The CDR3 nucleotides read TGCAGTGCTATCGACCGGGGGGGGAACACCGGGGAGCTGTTTTTT. It translates to CSAIDRGGNTGELFF.